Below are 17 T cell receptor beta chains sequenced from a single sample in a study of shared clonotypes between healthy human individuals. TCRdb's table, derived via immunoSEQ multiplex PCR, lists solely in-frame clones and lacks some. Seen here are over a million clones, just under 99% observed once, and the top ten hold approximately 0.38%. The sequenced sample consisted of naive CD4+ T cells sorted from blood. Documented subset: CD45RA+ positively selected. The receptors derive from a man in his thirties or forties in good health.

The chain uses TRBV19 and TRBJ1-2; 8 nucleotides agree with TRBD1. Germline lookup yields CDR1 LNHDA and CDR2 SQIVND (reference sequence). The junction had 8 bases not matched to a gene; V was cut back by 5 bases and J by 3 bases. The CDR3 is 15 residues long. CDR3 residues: CASSAEDRVDYGYTF. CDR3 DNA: TGTGCCAGTAGTGCCGAGGACAGGGTCGACTATGGCTACACCTTC.

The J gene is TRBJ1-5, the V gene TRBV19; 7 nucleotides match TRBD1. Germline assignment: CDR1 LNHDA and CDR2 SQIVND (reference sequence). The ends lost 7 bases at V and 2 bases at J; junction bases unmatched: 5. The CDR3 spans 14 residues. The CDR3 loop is CASKTGFRNQPQHF. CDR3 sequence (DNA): TGTGCCAGTAAGACAGGGTTTCGCAATCAGCCCCAGCATTTT. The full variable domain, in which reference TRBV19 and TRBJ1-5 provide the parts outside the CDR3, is DGGITQSPKYLFRKEGQNVTLSCEQNLNHDAMYWYRQDPGQGLRLIYYSQIVNDFQKGDIAEGYSVSREKKESFPLTVTSAQKNPTAFYLCASKTGFRNQPQHFGDGTRLSIL.

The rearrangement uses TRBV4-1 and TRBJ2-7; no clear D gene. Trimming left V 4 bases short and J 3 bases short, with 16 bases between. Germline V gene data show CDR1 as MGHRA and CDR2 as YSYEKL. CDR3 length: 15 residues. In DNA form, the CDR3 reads TGCGCCAGCAGCCGGCTCGTGGGGTTGGACTACGAGCAGTACTTC. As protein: CASSRLVGLDYEQYF.

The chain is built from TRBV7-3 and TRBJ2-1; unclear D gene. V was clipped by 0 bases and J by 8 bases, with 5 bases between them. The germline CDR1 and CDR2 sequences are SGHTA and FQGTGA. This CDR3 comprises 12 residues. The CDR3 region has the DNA TGTGCCAGCAGCTTAACGACCGATGAGCAGTTCTTC. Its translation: CASSLTTDEQFF.

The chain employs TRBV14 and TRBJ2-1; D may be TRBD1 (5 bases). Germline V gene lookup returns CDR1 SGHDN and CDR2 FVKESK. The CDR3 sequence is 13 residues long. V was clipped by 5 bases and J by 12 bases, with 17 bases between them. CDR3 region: CASSSGQGTVQFF. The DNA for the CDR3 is TGTGCCAGCAGCTCCGGGCAGGGAACGGTGCAGTTCTTC.

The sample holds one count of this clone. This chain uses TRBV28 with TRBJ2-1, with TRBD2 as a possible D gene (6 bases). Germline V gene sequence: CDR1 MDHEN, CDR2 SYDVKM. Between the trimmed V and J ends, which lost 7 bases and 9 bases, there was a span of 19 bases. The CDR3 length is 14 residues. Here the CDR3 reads CASNGSPNSLEQFF. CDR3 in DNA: TGTGCCAGCAACGGGAGTCCCAATTCGCTTGAGCAGTTCTTC.

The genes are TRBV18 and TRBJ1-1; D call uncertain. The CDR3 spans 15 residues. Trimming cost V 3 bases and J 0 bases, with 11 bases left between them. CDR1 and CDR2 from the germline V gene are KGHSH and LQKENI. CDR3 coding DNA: TGTGCCAGCTCACCCCGGACCGACCTGAACACTGAAGCTTTCTTT. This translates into CASSPRTDLNTEAFF.

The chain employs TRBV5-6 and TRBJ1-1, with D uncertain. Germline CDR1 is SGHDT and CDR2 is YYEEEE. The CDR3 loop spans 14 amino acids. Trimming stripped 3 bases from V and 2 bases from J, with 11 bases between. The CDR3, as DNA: TGTGCCAGCAGCTACTACACCCCAAACACTGAAGCTTTCTTT. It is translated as CASSYYTPNTEAFF.

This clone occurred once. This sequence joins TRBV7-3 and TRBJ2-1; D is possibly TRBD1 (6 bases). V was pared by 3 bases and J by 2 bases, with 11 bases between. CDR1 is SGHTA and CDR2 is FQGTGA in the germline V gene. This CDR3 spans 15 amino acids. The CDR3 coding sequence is TGTGCCAGCAGCTTGGGACAACCCACCTACAATGAGCAGTTCTTC. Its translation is CASSLGQPTYNEQFF.

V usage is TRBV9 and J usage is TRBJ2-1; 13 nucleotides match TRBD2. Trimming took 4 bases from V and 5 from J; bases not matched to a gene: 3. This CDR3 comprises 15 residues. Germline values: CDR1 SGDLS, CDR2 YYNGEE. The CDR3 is CASSFGTSGNNEQFF. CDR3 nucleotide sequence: TGTGCCAGCAGCTTTGGGACTAGCGGGAACAATGAGCAGTTCTTC.

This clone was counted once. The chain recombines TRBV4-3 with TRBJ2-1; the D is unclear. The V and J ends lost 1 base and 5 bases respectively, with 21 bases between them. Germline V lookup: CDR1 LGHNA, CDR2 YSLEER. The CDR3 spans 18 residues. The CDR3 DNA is TGCGCCAGCAGCCAAGCTCCTCCTTCAAAGTTGGGTAACAATGAGCAGTTCTTC. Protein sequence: CASSQAPPSKLGNNEQFF.

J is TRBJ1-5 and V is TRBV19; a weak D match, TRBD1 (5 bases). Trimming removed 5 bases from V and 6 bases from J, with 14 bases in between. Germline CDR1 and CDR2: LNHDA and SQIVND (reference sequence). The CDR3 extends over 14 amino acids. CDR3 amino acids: CASSPRGETQPQHF. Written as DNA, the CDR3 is TGTGCCAGTAGTCCCCGGGGGGAAACTCAGCCCCAGCATTTT.

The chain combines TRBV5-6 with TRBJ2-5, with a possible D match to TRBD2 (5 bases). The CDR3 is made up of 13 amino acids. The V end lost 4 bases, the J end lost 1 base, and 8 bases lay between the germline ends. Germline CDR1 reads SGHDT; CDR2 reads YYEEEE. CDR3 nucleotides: TGTGCCAGCAGCCGACGGGGCCAAGAGACCCAGTACTTC. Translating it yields CASSRRGQETQYF.

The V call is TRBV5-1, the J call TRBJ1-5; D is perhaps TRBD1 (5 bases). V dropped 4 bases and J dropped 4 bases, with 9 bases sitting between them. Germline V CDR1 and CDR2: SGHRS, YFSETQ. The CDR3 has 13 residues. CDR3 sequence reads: CASSNEGNQPQHF. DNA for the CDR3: TGCGCCAGCAGCAATGAGGGGAATCAGCCCCAGCATTTT.

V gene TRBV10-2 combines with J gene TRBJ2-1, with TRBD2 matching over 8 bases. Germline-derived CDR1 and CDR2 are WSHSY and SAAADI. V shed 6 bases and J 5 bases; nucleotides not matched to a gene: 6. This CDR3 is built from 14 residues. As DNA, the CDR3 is TGCGCCAGCAGGGAGCGGGAGACTCACAATGAGCAGTTCTTC. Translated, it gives CASRERETHNEQFF.

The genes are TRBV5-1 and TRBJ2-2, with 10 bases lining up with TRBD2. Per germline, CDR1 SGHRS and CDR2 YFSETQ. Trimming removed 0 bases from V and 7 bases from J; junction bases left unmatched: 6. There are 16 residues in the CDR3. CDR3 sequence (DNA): TGCGCCAGCAGCTTGGGTCTAGCGGGAGAAAGCGGGGAGCTGTTTTTT. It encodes CASSLGLAGESGELFF. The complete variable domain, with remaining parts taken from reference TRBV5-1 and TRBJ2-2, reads KAGVTQTPRYLIKTRGQQVTLSCSPISGHRSVSWYQQTPGQGLQFLFEYFSETQRNKGNFPGRFSGRQFSNSRSEMNVSTLELGDSALYLCASSLGLAGESGELFFGEGSRLTVL.

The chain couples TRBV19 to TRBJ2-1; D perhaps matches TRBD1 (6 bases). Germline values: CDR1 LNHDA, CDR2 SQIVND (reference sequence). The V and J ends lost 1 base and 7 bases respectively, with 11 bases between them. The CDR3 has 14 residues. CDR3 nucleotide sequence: TGTGCCAGTAGTATAGTGGGGGCTCTGAATGAGCAGTTCTTC. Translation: CASSIVGALNEQFF.